Shown below are 31 T cell receptor beta chains from a single sample sequenced in a study of T-cell reconstitution after alpha-beta-depleted transplantation in children. Library preparation (for TCRbeta) was performed with unique molecular identifiers. TCRdb redid the calling of the PCR reads with MiXCR, one entry per CDR3 protein. The sample yields 400,000 to 500,000 distinct CDR3 sequences, under 13% seen once. Source: PBMCs from the stem cell graft donor, taken from the stem cell graft. These TCRs come from a human donor who donated a stem cell graft to a child with acute myeloid leukemia.

The V call is TRBV10-3, the J call TRBJ2-7, with 7 bases lining up with TRBD1. After removal of 3 bases from V and 2 bases from J, the junction contained 4 bases not matched to a gene. Germline lookup yields CDR1 ENHRY and CDR2 SYGVKD. CDR3 size: 14 residues. CDR3 nucleotide sequence: TGTGCCATCAGTGACCGACAGGGCGCCTACGAGCAGTACGTC. It specifies CAISDRQGAYEQYV.

In its sample, this clonotype was seen a few times. This chain links TRBV9 with TRBJ1-5; D call uncertain. CDR1 is SGDLS, CDR2 YYNGEE, per germline. The CDR3 covers 13 residues. V lost 3 bases to trimming and J lost 9 bases, with 13 bases between them. Written as DNA, the CDR3 is TGTGCCAGCAGCGGATCCCCCGACTCGCCCCAGCATTTT. This codes for CASSGSPDSPQHF.

The CDR3 protein is CASSVDTQYF. In DNA form, the CDR3 reads TGTGCCAGCAGTGTGGATACGCAGTATTTT. The chain recombines TRBV6-1 with TRBJ2-3, with D unclear. The germline V gene has CDR1 MNHNS and CDR2 SASEGT. This CDR3 comprises 10 residues. Trimming left V 4 bases short and J 6 bases short, with 2 bases between.

This clonotype has just a few counts. The rearrangement uses TRBV20-1 and TRBJ1-1; D possibly corresponds to TRBD1 (5 bases). This CDR3 contains 14 residues. Germline V gene sequence: CDR1 DFQATT, CDR2 SNEGSKA (reference sequence). V dropped 2 bases and J dropped 1 base, with 11 bases sitting between them. CDR3 in amino acids: CSARIGDWNTEAFF. CDR3 nucleotide sequence: TGCAGTGCTAGAATCGGGGACTGGAACACTGAAGCTTTCTTT.

There are a few counts of this clonotype. The V gene is TRBV9, the J gene TRBJ2-3, with TRBD2 matching 14 bases. The CDR3 loop spans 17 amino acids. The V and J ends lost 3 bases and 2 bases, in that order; junction bases with no gene match: 5. Germline CDR1 SGDLS, CDR2 YYNGEE. The CDR3 loop reads CASSAPGLAGDTDTQYF. The CDR3 coding sequence is TGTGCCAGCAGCGCTCCGGGACTAGCGGGGGACACAGATACGCAGTATTTT.

Remarks on this clonotype: This may be a read error, as it is one base from a much larger clone. The chain employs TRBV7-2 and TRBJ1-1; D is perhaps TRBD1 (5 bases). The CDR3 has 16 residues. The germline CDR1 and CDR2 sequences are SGHTA and FQGNSA. CDR3 protein: CASSLVQGRANPEAFF. The CDR3 DNA follows: TGTGCCAGCAGCTTAGTCCAGGGCAGGGCGAACCCTGAAGCTTTCTTT.

The J gene is TRBJ1-2, the V gene TRBV25-1; D is ambiguous. Per the germline V gene, CDR1 is MGHDK and CDR2 is SYGVNS. Trimming removed 4 bases from V and 2 bases from J, with 11 bases in between. The CDR3 is made up of 14 amino acids. This CDR3 reads CASSGAADNYGYTF. CDR3 DNA: TGTGCCAGCAGTGGGGCGGCGGACAACTATGGCTACACCTTC.

In this sample, this clonotype turned up a few times. The chain links TRBV5-1 to TRBJ2-7; TRBD2 agrees at 11 bases. V dropped 4 bases and J dropped 2; count of bases not matched to a gene: 8. CDR3 size: 16 residues. CDR1 and CDR2 (germline): SGHRS, YFSETQ. The CDR3 region is CASSAGTSGITYEQYF. The CDR3, as DNA: TGCGCCAGCAGCGCGGGGACTAGCGGAATTACCTACGAGCAGTACTTC.

In its sample, this clonotype was seen a few times. This chain connects TRBV6-1 to TRBJ1-1; TRBD1 might be the D (5 bases). CDR1 and CDR2 (germline): MNHNS, SASEGT. CDR3 length: 13 residues. The V end was cut by 3 bases, the J end by 3 bases, with 8 bases between. CDR3 region: CASSDPGHTEAFF. CDR3 DNA sequence: TGTGCCAGCAGTGATCCGGGACACACTGAAGCTTTCTTT.

The chain is built from TRBV11-2 and TRBJ2-3, with a tentative D call TRBD2 (7 bases). The CDR3 runs to 12 residues. From germline, CDR1 is SGHAT and CDR2 FQNNGV. The V and J ends lost 6 bases and 4 bases respectively, with 8 bases between them. This CDR3 is CASRGGADTQYF. The CDR3 DNA is TGTGCCAGCAGAGGGGGGGCAGATACGCAGTATTTT.

This clonotype was observed a few times. The V and J genes are TRBV7-9 and TRBJ1-1; D remains ambiguous. Per germline, CDR1 SEHNR and CDR2 FQNEAQ (reference sequence). V was clipped by 1 base and J by 1 base, with 7 bases between them. The CDR3 length is 14 residues. Written as DNA, the CDR3 is TGTGCCAGCAGCTTAGATCTGGGGAACACTGAAGCTTTCTTT. Amino acids: CASSLDLGNTEAFF.

This clonotype turned up a few times. The rearrangement joins TRBV29-1 to TRBJ1-3; D ambiguous. Germline CDR1 is SQVTM and CDR2 is ANQGSEA. The CDR3 spans 13 residues. The V end lost 5 bases, the J end lost 0 bases, and 8 bases lay between the germline ends. The CDR3 DNA sequence: TGCAGCGTTACGGGTACCTCTGGAAACACCATATATTTT. It codes for CSVTGTSGNTIYF.

V gene TRBV29-1 combines with J gene TRBJ2-5, with D perhaps matching TRBD1 (6 bases). V lost 7 bases and J lost 5, with 20 bases in between. The CDR3 length is 14 residues. CDR1 is SQVTM and CDR2 is ANQGSEA in the germline V gene. The CDR3 sequence is CSAGGLRSGETQYF. The CDR3 DNA follows: TGCAGCGCTGGGGGCCTTAGGTCTGGGGAGACCCAGTACTTC.

This clonotype was seen only a few times. This chain links TRBV6-2 or TRBV6-3 with TRBJ2-3, with D unresolved. Trimming left V 0 bases short and J 0 bases short, with 10 bases between. The CDR3 is 16 residues long. Germline CDR1 is MNHEY and CDR2 is SVGEGT. The CDR3 DNA reads TGTGCCAGCAGTTACTCAGAACGACCTAGCACAGATACGCAGTATTTT. Translation: CASSYSERPSTDTQYF.

This clonotype turned up a few times. The CDR3 DNA reads TGTGCCAGCAGCTTAATCCAAGCTGGGGAGCTGTTTTTT. It encodes CASSLIQAGELFF. V and J are TRBV7-2 and TRBJ2-2; D unclear. This CDR3 region has 13 residues. CDR1 is SGHTA, CDR2 FQGNSA, per germline. Trimming removed 2 bases at V and 8 bases at J, with 9 bases between. The complete variable domain, with remaining parts taken from reference TRBV7-2 and TRBJ2-2, reads GAGVSQSPSNKVTEKGKDVELRCDPISGHTALYWYRQSLGQGLEFLIYFQGNSAPDKSGLPSDRFSAERTGGSVSTLTIQRTQQEDSAVYLCASSLIQAGELFFGEGSRLTVL.

The gene calls are TRBV12-3 or TRBV12-4 and TRBJ2-2; 8 nucleotides match TRBD2. This CDR3 is built from 14 residues. V was clipped by 5 bases and J by 4 bases; unmatched bases: 3. The CDR3 loop is CASSISGATGELFF. CDR3 nucleotide sequence: TGTGCCAGCAGTATTAGCGGGGCCACCGGGGAGCTGTTTTTT.

In this sample, this clonotype turned up many times. J is TRBJ2-2 and V is TRBV7-2, with D perhaps given as TRBD1 or TRBD2 (6 bases each). Trimming left V 4 bases short and J 6 bases short, with 18 bases between. Germline V gene data show CDR1 as SGHTA and CDR2 as FQGNSA. The CDR3 consists of 16 residues. In DNA, the CDR3 is TGTGCCAGCAGCTCGTTCGGGGGCAGGAATGCCGGGGAGCTGTTTTTT. Protein: CASSSFGGRNAGELFF.

The CDR3 loop reads CASSPPARESGYTF. The DNA for the CDR3 is TGTGCCAGCTCACCACCGGCGCGGGAAAGCGGCTACACCTTC. J is TRBJ1-2 and V is TRBV18, with D hard to call. Germline V gives CDR1 KGHSH, CDR2 LQKENI. The CDR3 consists of 14 residues. V lost 0 bases and J 8 bases, leaving 13 bases between the germline ends.

V and J are TRBV7-2 and TRBJ2-2; D unclear. V was shortened by 2 bases and J by 3 bases, with 7 bases between the two germline ends. CDR1 is SGHTA and CDR2 is FQGNSA in the germline V gene. The CDR3 totals 14 residues. In nucleotides, the CDR3 is TGTGCCAGCAGCTTAAAAGGATACACCGGGGAGCTGTTTTTT. Amino acids: CASSLKGYTGELFF.

This clonotype was seen a handful of times. The V and J genes are TRBV20-1 and TRBJ1-1, with 7 bases that match TRBD1. The CDR3 runs 13 residues. The V gene end was trimmed by 2 bases and the J gene end by 5 bases; junction bases not matched to a gene: 5. CDR1 is DFQATT, CDR2 SNEGSKA, per germline (reference sequence). The CDR3 region has the DNA TGCAGTGCTAGAAGGGGGCGTGATACTGAAGCTTTCTTT. Translating gives CSARRGRDTEAFF.

This clonotype was picked up many times. The chain combines TRBV29-1 with TRBJ1-2; the D gene is possibly TRBD1 (6 bases). Trimming shortened V by 3 bases and J by 4 bases, and 18 bases separated the two germline ends. Germline CDR1 is SQVTM and CDR2 is ANQGSEA. CDR3 length: 15 amino acids. The CDR3 region has the DNA TGCAGCGTTGATGGGTCAGGGGCGTTACTCTATGGCTACACCTTC. Translation: CSVDGSGALLYGYTF.

The chain combines TRBV7-2 with TRBJ2-1; TRBD1 aligns across 10 bases. The CDR3 sequence is 18 residues long. Germline V gene data show CDR1 as SGHTA and CDR2 as FQGNSA. V lost 0 bases to trimming and J lost 4 bases; unmatched junction nucleotides: 9. The CDR3 region has the DNA TGTGCCAGCAGCTTAGCAAGGACAGGGGGAAGTGGATACAATGAGCAGTTCTTC. Its protein product is CASSLARTGGSGYNEQFF.

The rearrangement links TRBV5-1 to TRBJ2-1; 12 bases match TRBD2. Germline CDR1 and CDR2: SGHRS and YFSETQ. The CDR3 covers 15 residues. The V gene end was trimmed by 2 bases and the J gene end by 7 bases; junction bases not matched to a gene: 4. CDR3 bases: TGCGCCAGCAGCTTTACTAGCGGGAGGAGAAATGAGCAGTTCTTC. Translating gives CASSFTSGRRNEQFF.

This chain joins TRBV30 and TRBJ2-3; D remains unclear. V lost 1 base to trimming and J lost 5 bases, with 7 bases between them. CDR3 size: 12 residues. Germline V lookup: CDR1 GTSNPN, CDR2 SVGIG (reference sequence). DNA of the CDR3: TGTGCCTGGAGTGGACCTCAAGATACGCAGTATTTT. It yields the protein CAWSGPQDTQYF.

The J gene is TRBJ1-4, the V gene TRBV4-2; tentatively, D is TRBD1 (6 bases). The CDR3 runs to 14 residues. V lost 6 bases to trimming and J lost 8 bases, with 16 bases between them. CDR1 is LGHNA, CDR2 YNFKEQ, per germline. The CDR3 loop is CASSSPGEGEKLFF. CDR3 nucleotides: TGTGCCAGCAGTTCACCAGGGGAGGGAGAAAAACTGTTTTTT.

This clonotype showed up just a few times. V is TRBV5-5 and J is TRBJ2-7, with D maybe TRBD2 (6 bases). The CDR3 is made up of 15 amino acids. Trimming took 0 bases from V and 4 from J, leaving 14 bases between them. Germline-derived CDR1 and CDR2 are SGHKS and YYEKEE (reference sequence). The chain's CDR3 is CASSLAGVSPYEQYV. CDR3 sequence (DNA): TGTGCCAGCAGCTTGGCGGGGGTATCCCCTTACGAGCAGTACGTC.

J is TRBJ2-2 and V is TRBV7-2, with TRBD1 as a possible D gene (5 bases). Germline V gene sequence: CDR1 SGHTA, CDR2 FQGNSA. This CDR3 has 16 amino acids. Trimming stripped 5 bases from V and 0 bases from J, with 13 bases between. The CDR3 spells CASSAQGRTNTGELFF. The CDR3 DNA reads as TGTGCCAGCAGCGCGCAGGGCAGGACGAACACCGGGGAGCTGTTTTTT.

A few counts support this clonotype. This chain joins TRBV12-3 or TRBV12-4 and TRBJ2-3; D is perhaps TRBD2 (6 bases). The CDR3 runs 18 residues. The V gene lost 5 bases and the J gene lost 1 base, with 22 bases spanning the gap. The CDR3 region is CASSARDFSKGGTDTQYF. DNA of the CDR3: TGTGCCAGCAGTGCACGGGACTTCTCCAAAGGGGGCACAGATACGCAGTATTTT.

This clonotype occurred many times. The chain combines TRBV27 with TRBJ1-2; D remains ambiguous. This CDR3 is built from 14 residues. Between the trimmed V and J ends, which lost 4 bases and 5 bases, there was a span of 14 bases. Looked up from germline, CDR1 is MNHEY and CDR2 is SMNVEV (reference sequence). CDR3: CASSSLNGRYGYTF. The CDR3 nucleotides read TGTGCCAGCAGTTCCCTCAACGGACGTTATGGCTACACCTTC.

This clonotype came up a few times. The V gene is TRBV12-5, the J gene TRBJ2-3, with 7 bases aligning to TRBD1. V was clipped by 2 bases and J by 0 bases; unmatched bases: 2. Germline assignment: CDR1 LGHNT and CDR2 FRNRAP. This CDR3 is 15 amino acids long. In nucleotides, the CDR3 is TGTGCTAGTGGTTTGAAGGGGGCGAGCACAGATACGCAGTATTTT. It encodes CASGLKGASTDTQYF. Looking up the rest from reference TRBV12-5 and TRBJ2-3 gives the full variable domain: DARVTQTPRHKVTEMGQEVTMRCQPILGHNTVFWYRQTMMQGLELLAYFRNRAPLDDSGMPKDRFSAEMPDATLATLKIQPSEPRDSAVYFCASGLKGASTDTQYFGPGTRLTVL.

This clonotype was detected ten times or more. The chain couples TRBV5-1 to TRBJ2-2; no clear D gene. Trimming removed 0 bases from V and 1 base from J, with 7 bases in between. The germline V gene has CDR1 SGHRS and CDR2 YFSETQ. The CDR3 extends over 15 amino acids. The CDR3 spells CASSLARVNTGELFF. The CDR3 DNA reads TGCGCCAGCAGCTTGGCCCGGGTGAACACCGGGGAGCTGTTTTTT.